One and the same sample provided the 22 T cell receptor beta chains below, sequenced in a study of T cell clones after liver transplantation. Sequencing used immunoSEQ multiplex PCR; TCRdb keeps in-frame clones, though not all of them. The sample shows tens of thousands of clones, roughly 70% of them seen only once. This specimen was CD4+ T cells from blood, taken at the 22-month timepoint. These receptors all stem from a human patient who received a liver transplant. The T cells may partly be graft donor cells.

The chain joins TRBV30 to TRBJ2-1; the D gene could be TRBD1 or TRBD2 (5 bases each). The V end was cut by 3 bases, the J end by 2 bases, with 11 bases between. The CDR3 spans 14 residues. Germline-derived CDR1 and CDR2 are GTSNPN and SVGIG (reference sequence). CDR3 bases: TGTGCCTGGAGGGGAGACAGAACCTACAATGAGCAGTTCTTC. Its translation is CAWRGDRTYNEQFF.

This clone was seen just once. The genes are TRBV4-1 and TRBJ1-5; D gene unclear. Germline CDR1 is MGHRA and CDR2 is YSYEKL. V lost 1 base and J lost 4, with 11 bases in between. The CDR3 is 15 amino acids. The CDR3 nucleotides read TGCGCCAGCAGCCAAGCGGTTAAGTTAAATCAGCCCCAGCATTTT. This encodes CASSQAVKLNQPQHF.

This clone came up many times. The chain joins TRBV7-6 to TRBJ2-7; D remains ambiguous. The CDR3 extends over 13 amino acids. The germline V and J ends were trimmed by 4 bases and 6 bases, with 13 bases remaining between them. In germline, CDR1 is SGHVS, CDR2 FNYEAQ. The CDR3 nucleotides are TGTGCCAGCAGCTCGGCCCGGCAGAGCGAGCAGTACTTC. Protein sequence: CASSSARQSEQYF.

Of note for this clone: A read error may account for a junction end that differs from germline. CDR3 DNA sequence: TGTGCTAGCAGCTTAGTCACAAACACTGAAGCTTTCTTT. It codes for CASSLVTNTEAFF. The chain is built from TRBV7-7 and TRBJ1-1; D not resolved. Germline-derived CDR1 and CDR2 are SSHAT and FNYEAQ (reference sequence). CDR3 size: 13 residues.

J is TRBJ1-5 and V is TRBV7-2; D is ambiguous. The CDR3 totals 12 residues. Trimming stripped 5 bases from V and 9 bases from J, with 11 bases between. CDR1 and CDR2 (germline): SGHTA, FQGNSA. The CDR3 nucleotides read TGTGCCAGCAGCGAGGAGCGCGGGCCCCAGCATTTT. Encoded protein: CASSEERGPQHF.

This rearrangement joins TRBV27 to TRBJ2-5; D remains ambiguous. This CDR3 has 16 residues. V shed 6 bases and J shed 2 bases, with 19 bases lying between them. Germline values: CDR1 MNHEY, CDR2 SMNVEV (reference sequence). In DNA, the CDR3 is TGTGCCAGCAGCCTTAGGGCCCGTCAATCACAAGAGACCCAGTACTTC. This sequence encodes CASSLRARQSQETQYF.

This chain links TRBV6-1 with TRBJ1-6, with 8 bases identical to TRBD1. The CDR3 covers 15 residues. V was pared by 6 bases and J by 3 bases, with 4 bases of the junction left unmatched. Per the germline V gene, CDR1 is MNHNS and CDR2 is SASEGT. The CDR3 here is CASSLQGGYNSPLHF. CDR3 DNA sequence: TGTGCCAGCAGCCTACAGGGGGGCTATAATTCACCCCTCCACTTT.

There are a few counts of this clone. CDR3 DNA sequence: TGTGCCAGCAGAGGCGGACAGGCCGCGGGTCAGCCCCAGCATTTT. Its protein product is CASRGGQAAGQPQHF. V is TRBV6-1 and J is TRBJ1-5, with 7 bases identical to TRBD1. The CDR3 runs to 15 residues. Per germline, CDR1 MNHNS and CDR2 SASEGT. V lost 6 bases, J lost 6 bases, and 11 bases stayed unmatched.

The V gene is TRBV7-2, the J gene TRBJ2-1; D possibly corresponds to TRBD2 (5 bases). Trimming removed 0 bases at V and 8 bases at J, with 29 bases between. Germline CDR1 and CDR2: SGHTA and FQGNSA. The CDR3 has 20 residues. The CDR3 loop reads CASSLAIRSSQYSLADEQFF. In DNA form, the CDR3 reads TGTGCCAGCAGCTTAGCGATCCGATCATCCCAATACTCCCTAGCAGATGAGCAGTTCTTC.

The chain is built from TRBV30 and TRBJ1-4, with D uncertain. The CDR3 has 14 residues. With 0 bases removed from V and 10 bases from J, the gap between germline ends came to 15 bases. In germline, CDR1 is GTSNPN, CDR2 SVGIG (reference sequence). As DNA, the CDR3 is TGTGCCTGGAGTGTAGTTGGAGGGTCGGGAAAACTGTTTTTT. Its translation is CAWSVVGGSGKLFF.

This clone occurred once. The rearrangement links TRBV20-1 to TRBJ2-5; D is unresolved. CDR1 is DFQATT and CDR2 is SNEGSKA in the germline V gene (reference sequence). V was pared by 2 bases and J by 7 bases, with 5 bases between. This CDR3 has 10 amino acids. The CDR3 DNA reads TGCAGTGCTAGAAGGAGGACCCAGTACTTC. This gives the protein CSARRRTQYF.

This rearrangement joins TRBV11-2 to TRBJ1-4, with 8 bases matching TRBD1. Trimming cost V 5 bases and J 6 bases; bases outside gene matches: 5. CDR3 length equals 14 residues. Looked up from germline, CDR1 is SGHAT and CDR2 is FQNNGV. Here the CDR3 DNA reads TGTGCCAGCAGCAAGGACAGGGATGATGAAAAACTGTTTTTT. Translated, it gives CASSKDRDDEKLFF.

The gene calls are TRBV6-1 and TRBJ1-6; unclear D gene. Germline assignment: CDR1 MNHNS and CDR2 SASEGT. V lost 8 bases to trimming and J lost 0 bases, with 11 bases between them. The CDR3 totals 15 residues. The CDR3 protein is CASGPEASYNSPLHF. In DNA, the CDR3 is TGTGCCAGCGGCCCAGAAGCCTCCTATAATTCACCCCTCCACTTT.

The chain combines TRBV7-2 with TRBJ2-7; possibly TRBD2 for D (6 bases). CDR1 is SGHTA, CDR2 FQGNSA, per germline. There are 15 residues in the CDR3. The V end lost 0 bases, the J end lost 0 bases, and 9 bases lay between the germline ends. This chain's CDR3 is CASSLAGGTSYEQYF. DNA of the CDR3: TGTGCCAGCAGCTTAGCGGGGGGTACCTCCTACGAGCAGTACTTC.

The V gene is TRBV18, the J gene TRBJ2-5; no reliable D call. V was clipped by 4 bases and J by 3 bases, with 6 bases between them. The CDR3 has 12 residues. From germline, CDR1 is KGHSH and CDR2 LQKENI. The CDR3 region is CASSLEEETQYF. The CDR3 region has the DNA TGTGCCAGCTCACTTGAGGAAGAGACCCAGTACTTC.

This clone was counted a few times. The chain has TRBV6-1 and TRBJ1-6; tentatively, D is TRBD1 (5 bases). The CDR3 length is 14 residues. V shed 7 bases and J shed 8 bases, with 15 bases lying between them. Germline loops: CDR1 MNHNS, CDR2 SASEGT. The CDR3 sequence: CASTRDRDDSPLHF. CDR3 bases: TGTGCCAGCACAAGGGACCGGGACGATTCACCCCTCCACTTT.

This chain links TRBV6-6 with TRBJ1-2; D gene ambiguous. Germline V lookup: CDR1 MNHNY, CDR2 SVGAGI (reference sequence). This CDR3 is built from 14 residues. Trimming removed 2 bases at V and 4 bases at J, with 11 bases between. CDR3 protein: CASSYDAALYGYTF. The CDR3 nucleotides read TGTGCCAGCAGTTACGATGCAGCCCTCTATGGCTACACCTTC.

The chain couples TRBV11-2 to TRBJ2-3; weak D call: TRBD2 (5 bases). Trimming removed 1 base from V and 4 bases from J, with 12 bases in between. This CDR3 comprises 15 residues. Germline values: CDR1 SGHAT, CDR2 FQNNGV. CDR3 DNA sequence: TGTGCCAGCAGCTTAGGTAGTCGGGGAGCAGATACGCAGTATTTT. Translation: CASSLGSRGADTQYF.

The CDR3 here is CASSRTGEETQYF. Written as DNA, the CDR3 is TGTGCCAGCAGTAGGACAGGGGAAGAGACCCAGTACTTC. The genes are TRBV5-4 and TRBJ2-5; 9 nucleotides match TRBD1. Trimming at V came to 5 bases and at J to 3 bases, leaving 2 bases not matched to a gene. This CDR3 comprises 13 residues. Germline loops: CDR1 SGHNT, CDR2 YYREEE (reference sequence).

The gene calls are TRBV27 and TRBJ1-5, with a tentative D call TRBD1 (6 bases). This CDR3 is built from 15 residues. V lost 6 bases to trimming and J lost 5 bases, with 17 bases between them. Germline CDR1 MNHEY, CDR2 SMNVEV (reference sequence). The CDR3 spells CASRDGGRGYQPQHF. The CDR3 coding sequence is TGTGCCAGCAGGGACGGGGGCAGGGGCTATCAGCCCCAGCATTTT.

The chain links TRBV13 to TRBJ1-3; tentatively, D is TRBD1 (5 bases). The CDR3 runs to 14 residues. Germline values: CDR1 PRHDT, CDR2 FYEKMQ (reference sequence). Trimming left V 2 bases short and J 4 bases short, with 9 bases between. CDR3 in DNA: TGTGCCAGCAGCTTAAACAGGCTGGGAAACACCATATATTTT. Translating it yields CASSLNRLGNTIYF.

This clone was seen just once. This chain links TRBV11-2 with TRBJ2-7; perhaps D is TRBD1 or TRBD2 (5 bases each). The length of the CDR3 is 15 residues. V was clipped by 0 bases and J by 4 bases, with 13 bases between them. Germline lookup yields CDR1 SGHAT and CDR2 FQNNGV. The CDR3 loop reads CASSLETGLGYEQYF. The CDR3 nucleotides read TGTGCCAGCAGCTTAGAAACGGGGCTGGGTTACGAGCAGTACTTC.